Below are 8 T cell receptor beta chains sequenced from a single sample in a study of cytomegalovirus exposure and HLA in healthy donors. Sequenced by immunoSEQ multiplex PCR; TCRdb stores in-frame clones only, minus some. In the table there are some 340,000 clones, roughly nine tenths of which are singletons. What was sequenced was PBMCs. All receptors come from a woman aged 25 to 39 in good health and CMV-seropositive.

V gene TRBV7-6 combines with J gene TRBJ2-7; 12 bases agree with TRBD2. Trimming took 4 bases from V and 0 from J; bases not matched to a gene: 4. The CDR3 has 16 amino acids. Germline loops: CDR1 SGHVS, CDR2 FNYEAQ. The DNA for the CDR3 is TGTGCCAGCAGCTCTAGCGGGGGGGGAGGCTCCTACGAGCAGTACTTC. Protein sequence: CASSSSGGGGSYEQYF.

This chain joins TRBV27 and TRBJ1-6; weak D call: TRBD1 (5 bases). Germline V CDR1 and CDR2: MNHEY, SMNVEV (reference sequence). Trimming took 5 bases from V and 10 from J, leaving 15 bases between them. The length of the CDR3 is 14 residues. The DNA of the CDR3 is TGTGCCAGCAGTCGACAGACAGTAACATCACCCCTCCACTTT. Translating it yields CASSRQTVTSPLHF.

This chain uses TRBV2 with TRBJ1-1; 7 bases map to TRBD1. The germline V gene has CDR1 SNHLY and CDR2 FYNNEI. Trimming took 8 bases from V and 1 from J; bases not matched to a gene: 13. The CDR3 totals 16 residues. The CDR3 reads CASFGSRTGKNTEAFF. The CDR3 nucleotides are TGTGCCAGCTTTGGGTCCCGGACAGGTAAGAACACTGAAGCTTTCTTT.

V is TRBV30 and J is TRBJ2-1; D is unclear. Germline V gene sequence: CDR1 GTSNPN, CDR2 SVGIG (reference sequence). The CDR3 spans 12 residues. V lost 4 bases to trimming and J lost 3 bases, with 7 bases between them. The CDR3 spells CAWIEDYNEQFF. The CDR3 nucleotides are TGTGCCTGGATCGAGGACTACAATGAGCAGTTCTTC.

This rearrangement joins TRBV14 to TRBJ2-1; possibly TRBD1 or TRBD2 for D (5 bases each). The CDR3 is 16 amino acids. The V end lost 4 bases, the J end lost 4 bases, and 17 bases lay between the germline ends. CDR1 is SGHDN and CDR2 is FVKESK in the germline V gene. In nucleotides, the CDR3 is TGTGCCAGCAGCCTCTGGGACGTGCTGGGGTACAATGAGCAGTTCTTC. Translation: CASSLWDVLGYNEQFF.

This sequence joins TRBV10-1 and TRBJ1-5, with D possibly TRBD1 on 5 matching bases. Looked up from germline, CDR1 is WNHNN and CDR2 is SYGVQD (reference sequence). The CDR3 spans 13 residues. V was shortened by 3 bases and J by 7 bases, with 10 bases between the two germline ends. The CDR3 coding sequence is TGCGCCAGCAGTGAACCCAGGGACCAGCCCCAGCATTTT. Amino acid sequence: CASSEPRDQPQHF.

This chain connects TRBV9 to TRBJ2-1; unclear D gene. The CDR3 is 15 residues long. Germline V gives CDR1 SGDLS, CDR2 YYNGEE. The V end was cut by 5 bases, the J end by 0 bases, with 12 bases between. The CDR3 bases are TGTGCCAGCAGTCCGGAATCCGGCTCCTACAATGAGCAGTTCTTC. Translation: CASSPESGSYNEQFF.

This chain joins TRBV6-1 and TRBJ1-2; a possible D gene is TRBD1 (6 bases). Germline V gene sequence: CDR1 MNHNS, CDR2 SASEGT. The CDR3 covers 16 residues. Trimming pared 2 bases from V and 2 bases from J, leaving 15 bases between. This chain's CDR3 is CASSEIGGGLNYGYTF. The CDR3 DNA sequence: TGTGCCAGCAGTGAAATCGGCGGGGGCTTAAACTATGGCTACACCTTC.